This passage covers 32 T cell receptor beta chains from one sample sequenced in a study of T cells in Graves' hyperthyroidism and ophthalmopathy. Amplified TCR beta CDR3 regions came from RNA transcripts. When the TCR CDR3 underwent first-round RT-PCR, the HTBI primer set was used. TCRdb reanalysed the multiplex PCR reads using MiXCR and keeps one entry per CDR3 protein. The data show roughly 840,000 distinct CDR3 sequences, roughly 40% seen once. The specimen was blood. The origin of the receptors is a man between 18 and 29 years old with Graves' hyperthyroidism.

The chain is built from TRBV6-6 and TRBJ1-5; 7 nucleotides line up with TRBD1. The CDR3 is made up of 13 amino acids. J gave up 7 bases and V 8 bases, and 8 bases lay outside the gene matches. CDR1 MNHNY and CDR2 SVGAGI come from the germline V gene (reference sequence). The CDR3 here is CASFIGGLQPQHF. The CDR3 DNA reads TGTGCCAGCTTCATAGGGGGCCTGCAGCCCCAGCATTTT.

The V call is TRBV6-5, the J call TRBJ1-2; D gene uncertain. CDR3 length: 15 residues. Deletions cut 6 bases from V and 3 bases from J, with 17 bases between. Germline values: CDR1 MNHEY, CDR2 SVGAGI. In DNA form, the CDR3 reads TGTGCCAGCAGCTGGCGGTCTTCTTTCCACTATGGCTACACCTTC. Translating it yields CASSWRSSFHYGYTF.

The chain carries TRBV5-8 and TRBJ1-4, with TRBD1 as a possible D gene (5 bases). The CDR3 runs to 16 residues. Looked up from germline, CDR1 is SGHTS and CDR2 is YDEGEE. V was cut by 4 bases and J by 5 bases, with 18 bases left in between. The CDR3 nucleotides are TGTGCCAGCAGCGACCGGACATCCCGGGAAAATGAAAAACTGTTTTTT. This encodes CASSDRTSRENEKLFF. Based on the CDR3 plus reference TRBV5-8 and TRBJ1-4, the full variable domain is EAGVTQSPTHLIKTRGQQATLRCSPISGHTSVYWYQQALGLGLQFLLWYDEGEERNRGNFPPRFSGRQFPNYSSELNVNALELEDSALYLCASSDRTSRENEKLFFGSGTQLSVL.

This clonotype was counted ten times or more. The chain has TRBV7-2 and TRBJ1-5; D is possibly TRBD1 (6 bases). Trimming cost V 2 bases and J 0 bases, with 8 bases left between them. This CDR3 region has 15 residues. The germline V gene has CDR1 SGHTA and CDR2 FQGNSA. Here the CDR3 reads CASSLTGSSNQPQHF. CDR3 DNA sequence: TGTGCCAGCAGCTTAACAGGGAGTAGCAATCAGCCCCAGCATTTT.

Many counts were recorded for this clonotype. DNA of the CDR3: TGTGCCAGCAGCGTCGTGGGGGGAGGGGAATCACCCCTCCACTTT. Translated, it gives CASSVVGGGESPLHF. The chain couples TRBV7-3 to TRBJ1-6, with D tentatively TRBD1 (5 bases). CDR1 is SGHTA, CDR2 FQGTGA, per germline. The length of the CDR3 is 15 residues. Between the trimmed V and J ends, which lost 5 bases and 10 bases, there was a span of 18 bases.

In its sample, this clonotype was seen once. A much larger clone lies one base from this, so it may be a read error. This chain joins TRBV9 and TRBJ2-5, with a tentative D call TRBD2 (5 bases). V lost 0 bases and J lost 5, with 20 bases in between. CDR1 is SGDLS, CDR2 YYNGEE, per germline. CDR3 size: 17 residues. CDR3 DNA sequence: TGTGCCAGCAGCGTAGGGCCTAGCTCAGGACGCGGGGAGACCCAGTACTTC. Its translation is CASSVGPSSGRGETQYF.

The chain recombines TRBV7-4 with TRBJ1-1, with D uncertain. Germline V gene data show CDR1 as SGHVT and CDR2 as SQSDAQ. Trimming removed 6 bases at V and 0 bases at J, with 20 bases between. This CDR3 has 17 amino acids. The CDR3 protein is CASSSPATDLLNTEAFF. The CDR3 nucleotides read TGTGCCAGCAGTTCCCCCGCGACCGACCTCCTGAACACTGAAGCTTTCTTT. The full variable domain, completed using reference TRBV7-4 and TRBJ1-1, is GAGVSQSPRYKVAKRGRDVALRCDSISGHVTLYWYRQTLGQGSEVLTYSQSDAQRDKSGRPSGRFSAERPERSVSTLKIQRTEQGDSAVYLCASSSPATDLLNTEAFFGQGTRLTVV.

This clonotype was counted ten times or more. The V and J genes are TRBV29-1 and TRBJ2-7, with a tentative D call TRBD2 (6 bases). CDR1 and CDR2 (germline): SQVTM, ANQGSEA. The CDR3 length is 13 residues. V lost 6 bases, J lost 7 bases, and 19 bases lay in between. CDR3 sequence reads: CSVQEGGSWEQYF. CDR3 nucleotides: TGCAGCGTACAGGAGGGCGGGTCTTGGGAGCAGTACTTC.

This clonotype appeared many times. The rearrangement joins TRBV2 to TRBJ2-5; D gene uncertain. CDR3 length: 14 residues. CDR1 is SNHLY and CDR2 is FYNNEI in the germline V gene. Trimming pared 7 bases from V and 5 bases from J, leaving 17 bases between. The CDR3 spells CASMKRREKETQYF. For the CDR3, the DNA is TGTGCCAGCATGAAACGAAGAGAAAAGGAGACCCAGTACTTC.

In this sample, this clonotype turned up many times. The chain carries TRBV5-1 and TRBJ1-4, with TRBD1 matching over 9 bases. Trimming at V came to 4 bases and at J to 4 bases, leaving 2 bases not matched to a gene. Looked up from germline, CDR1 is SGHRS and CDR2 is YFSETQ. This CDR3 contains 14 residues. The CDR3 is CASSGQGLNEKLFF. The CDR3 DNA follows: TGCGCCAGCAGCGGACAGGGGCTTAATGAAAAACTGTTTTTT.

The chain links TRBV6-5 to TRBJ2-5, with D possibly being TRBD1 or TRBD2 (5 bases each). The V end lost 3 bases, the J end lost 5 bases, and 10 bases lay between the germline ends. In germline, CDR1 is MNHEY, CDR2 SVGAGI. There are 13 residues in the CDR3. The CDR3, as DNA: TGTGCCAGCAGTTATAACAGGAGGGAGACCCAGTACTTC. Amino acid sequence: CASSYNRRETQYF.

This clonotype was picked up many times. V usage is TRBV29-1 and J usage is TRBJ1-2; perhaps TRBD1 as D (6 bases). The CDR3 sequence is 13 residues long. The germline gives CDR1 SQVTM, CDR2 ANQGSEA. Between the trimmed V and J ends, which lost 4 bases and 4 bases, there was a span of 13 bases. The CDR3 reads CSVVGQGIYGYTF. The DNA of the CDR3 is TGCAGCGTTGTCGGGCAGGGGATCTATGGCTACACCTTC.

CDR3 in DNA: TGCGCCAGCAGCCCGCGGACTAGCGGGGGCTCCTACGAGCAGTACTTC. Its translation: CASSPRTSGGSYEQYF. This rearrangement joins TRBV5-1 to TRBJ2-7, with 13 bases aligning to TRBD2. The germline V gene encodes CDR1 SGHRS and CDR2 YFSETQ. This CDR3 is 16 amino acids long. V shed 4 bases, J shed 0 bases, and the junction held 4 bases outside the gene matches.

As for this clonotype: A single base separates this from a much larger clone, so it may be a read error. V usage is TRBV7-2 and J usage is TRBJ1-2; TRBD1 aligns across 7 bases. Germline lookup yields CDR1 SGHTA and CDR2 FQGNSA. The junction had 10 bases not matched to a gene; V was cut back by 4 bases and J by 8 bases. CDR3 length equals 14 residues. The CDR3 loop reads CASSSNTGVYGYTF. CDR3 DNA sequence: TGTGCCAGCAGCTCAAACACAGGGGTATACGGCTACACCTTC.

This clonotype appeared a single time. Germline and junction disagree at one end, which may indicate a read error. The CDR3 DNA reads as TGCGCCAGCAGCCAAGATCACAGGGGGGCCGAAAAACTGTTTTTT. Translated: CASSQDHRGAEKLFF. The rearrangement joins TRBV7-2 to TRBJ1-4; 8 bases map to TRBD1. Germline lookup yields CDR1 SGHTA and CDR2 FQGNSA. There are 15 residues in the CDR3.

This clonotype appeared many times. The chain combines TRBV20-1 with TRBJ1-1, with unresolved D. The CDR3 totals 13 residues. V lost 3 bases, J lost 4 bases, and 12 bases lay in between. Per germline, CDR1 DFQATT and CDR2 SNEGSKA (reference sequence). CDR3 bases: TGCAGTGCTAGTAGACTCTATAGCACTGAAGCTTTCTTT. Its protein product is CSASRLYSTEAFF.

Only one count was recorded for this clonotype. Since no conserved phenylalanine or tryptophan closes the CDR3, a read error is the likely cause. The genes are TRBV25-1 and TRBJ2-7, with unresolved D. Trimming shortened V by 5 bases and J by 0 bases, and 11 bases separated the two germline ends. The CDR3 has 14 residues. CDR1 and CDR2 from the germline V gene are MGHDK and SYGVNS. CDR3 nucleotide sequence: TGTGCCAGCAGTCCCTTCGTAACCTCCTACGAGCAGTACCTC. The encoded protein is CASSPFVTSYEQYL.

This chain connects TRBV4-1 to TRBJ1-3; D is undetermined. The CDR3 length is 17 residues. V was clipped by 0 bases and J by 0 bases, with 12 bases between them. Germline values: CDR1 MGHRA, CDR2 YSYEKL. CDR3 amino acids: CASSQDRGLLSGNTIYF. CDR3 coding DNA: TGCGCCAGCAGCCAAGATAGAGGGTTGCTCTCTGGAAACACCATATATTTT.

The chain carries TRBV20-1 and TRBJ1-3, with 7 positions matching TRBD1. The CDR3 extends over 17 amino acids. The V gene's germline CDR1 is DFQATT and CDR2 SNEGSKA (reference sequence). The J segment lost 4 bases and the V segment lost 7 bases, leaving 19 bases of the junction unmatched. Here the CDR3 DNA reads TGCAGTGTTCGACTCCCTGGGCAGGGGGTCTCCGGAAACACCATATATTTT. It encodes CSVRLPGQGVSGNTIYF.

The sample holds a few counts of this clonotype. This chain uses TRBV5-4 with TRBJ2-5, with 7 bases matching TRBD1. The J call may not be correct, given that the DNA end is closer to TRBJ2-7. The CDR3 runs 14 residues. The germline V gene has CDR1 SGHNT and CDR2 YYREEE (reference sequence). The CDR3 loop reads CASSLQGDSYEQYF. The DNA for the CDR3 is TGTGCCAGCAGCTTGCAGGGGGACTCCTACGAGCAGTACTTC.

This clonotype was counted only a few times. The rearrangement joins TRBV12-3 or TRBV12-4 to TRBJ1-1, with a possible D match to TRBD1 (6 bases). Deletions cut 3 bases from V and 0 bases from J, with 11 bases between. The CDR3 is made up of 15 amino acids. The CDR3 here is CASSFKGHLNTEAFF. CDR3 bases: TGTGCCAGCAGTTTCAAGGGACACCTGAACACTGAAGCTTTCTTT.

This clonotype was counted between two and nine times. J is TRBJ2-5 and V is TRBV6-5, with D perhaps matching TRBD1 or TRBD2 (5 bases each). CDR1 MNHEY and CDR2 SVGAGI come from the germline V gene. V was shortened by 8 bases and J by 9 bases, with 13 bases between the two germline ends. CDR3 length equals 11 residues. The CDR3 nucleotides are TGTGCCAGCCGGCTGGGGACGGCCCAGTACTTC. Encoded protein: CASRLGTAQYF.

V is TRBV2 and J is TRBJ1-1; 8 nucleotides line up with TRBD1. The V gene's germline CDR1 is SNHLY and CDR2 FYNNEI. Germline trimming cut 4 bases from V and 0 bases from J; bases unmatched to any gene: 4. The CDR3 is 15 amino acids. CDR3 residues: CASSVTGALNTEAFF. In DNA, the CDR3 is TGTGCCAGCAGTGTGACAGGGGCCTTGAACACTGAAGCTTTCTTT.

The rearrangement links TRBV2 to TRBJ1-6, with 7 positions matching TRBD1. With 6 bases clipped from V and 14 bases from J, the junction kept 1 base outside the gene matches. Looked up from germline, CDR1 is SNHLY and CDR2 is FYNNEI. This CDR3 is built from 10 residues. The CDR3 loop reads CASRGTALHF. In DNA, the CDR3 is TGTGCCAGCAGGGGGACAGCCCTCCACTTT.

The sample holds a few counts of this clonotype. The chain has TRBV20-1 and TRBJ1-5; D ambiguous. Germline V gene lookup returns CDR1 DFQATT and CDR2 SNEGSKA (reference sequence). V was trimmed by 7 bases and J by 7 bases, leaving 14 bases between them. The CDR3 is 12 residues long. The DNA of the CDR3 is TGCAGTGGAAGTGCGGGTGGGCAGCCCCAGCATTTT. Translating gives CSGSAGGQPQHF.

The V and J genes are TRBV6-6 and TRBJ1-4; no reliable D call. There are 15 residues in the CDR3. Germline lookup yields CDR1 MNHNY and CDR2 SVGAGI (reference sequence). V was trimmed by 0 bases and J by 7 bases, leaving 12 bases between them. The CDR3 DNA is TGTGCCAGCAGTTACTCGAGAGGGCTTGCTGAAAAACTGTTTTTT. Protein sequence: CASSYSRGLAEKLFF.

The chain recombines TRBV20-1 with TRBJ2-7; 7 bases map to TRBD2. The V gene end was trimmed by 2 bases and the J gene end by 2 bases; junction bases not matched to a gene: 6. Germline values: CDR1 DFQATT, CDR2 SNEGSKA (reference sequence). The CDR3 is 14 residues long. The CDR3: CSARPPRGAYEQYF. DNA of the CDR3: TGCAGTGCTAGACCCCCCCGGGGGGCCTACGAGCAGTACTTC.

This clonotype was detected many times. V is TRBV9 and J is TRBJ2-5, with TRBD2 matching over 9 bases. The junction had 5 bases not matched to a gene; V was cut back by 0 bases and J by 5 bases. The CDR3 contains 15 residues. From germline, CDR1 is SGDLS and CDR2 YYNGEE. The CDR3 bases are TGTGCCAGCAGCGTAGGAAATAGCGGGAGCGAGACCCAGTACTTC. Amino acids: CASSVGNSGSETQYF.

This clonotype was seen ten or more times. The chain combines TRBV9 with TRBJ2-5, with TRBD2 as a possible D gene (5 bases). The V end was cut by 0 bases, the J end by 4 bases, with 7 bases between. This CDR3 has 13 residues. Germline-derived CDR1 and CDR2 are SGDLS and YYNGEE. The chain's CDR3 is CASSVDGGETQYF. DNA of the CDR3: TGTGCCAGCAGCGTAGACGGAGGAGAGACCCAGTACTTC.

This clonotype appeared a few times. The chain combines TRBV5-8 with TRBJ2-2, with D perhaps matching TRBD2 (5 bases). CDR3 length: 17 residues. Germline-derived CDR1 and CDR2 are SGHTS and YDEGEE. V gave up 3 bases and J gave up 0 bases, with 15 bases separating them. DNA of the CDR3: TGTGCCAGCAGCTCGCCCAGAGGACTCACGAACACCGGGGAGCTGTTTTTT. It is translated as CASSSPRGLTNTGELFF. The whole variable domain, remainder taken from reference TRBV5-8 and TRBJ2-2, is EAGVTQSPTHLIKTRGQQATLRCSPISGHTSVYWYQQALGLGLQFLLWYDEGEERNRGNFPPRFSGRQFPNYSSELNVNALELEDSALYLCASSSPRGLTNTGELFFGEGSRLTVL.

About this clonotype itself: Since a much larger clone is just one base distant, this may be a read error. The V and J genes are TRBV29-1 and TRBJ2-7; D call uncertain. V lost 4 bases and J 3 bases, leaving 4 bases between the germline ends. CDR1 is SQVTM, CDR2 ANQGSEA, per germline. The CDR3 is made up of 10 amino acids. The CDR3 is CSVVIYEQYF. Written as DNA, the CDR3 is TGCAGCGTTGTAATCTACGAGCAGTACTTC.

This chain links TRBV4-1 with TRBJ1-4; D is ambiguous. This CDR3 contains 16 residues. CDR1 is MGHRA and CDR2 is YSYEKL in the germline V gene. V was pared by 3 bases and J by 4 bases, with 15 bases between. The CDR3 bases are TGCGCCAGCAGCCAGCAAATCCTCAGCCTTAATGAAAAACTGTTTTTT. Translation gives CASSQQILSLNEKLFF.